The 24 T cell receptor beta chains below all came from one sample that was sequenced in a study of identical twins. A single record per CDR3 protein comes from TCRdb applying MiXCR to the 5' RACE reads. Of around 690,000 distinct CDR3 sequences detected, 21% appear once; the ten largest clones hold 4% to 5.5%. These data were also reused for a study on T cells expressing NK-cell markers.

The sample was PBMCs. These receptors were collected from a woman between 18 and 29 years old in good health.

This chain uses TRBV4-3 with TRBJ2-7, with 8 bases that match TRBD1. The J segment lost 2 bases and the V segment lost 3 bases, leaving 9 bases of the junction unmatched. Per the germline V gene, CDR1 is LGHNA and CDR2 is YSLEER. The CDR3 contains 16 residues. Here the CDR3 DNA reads TGCGCCAGCAGCCAGCGTTCAGGGGGCAGGCCCTACGAGCAGTACTTC. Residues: CASSQRSGGRPYEQYF.

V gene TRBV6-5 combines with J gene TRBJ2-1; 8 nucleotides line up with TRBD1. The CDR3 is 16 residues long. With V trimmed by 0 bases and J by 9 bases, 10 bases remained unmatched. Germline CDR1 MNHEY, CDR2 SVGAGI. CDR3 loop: CASSYSYGQGEIEQFF. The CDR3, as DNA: TGTGCCAGCAGTTACTCATATGGACAGGGTGAAATTGAGCAGTTCTTC.

The CDR3 DNA reads TGTGCCAGCAGCTTGATACTTAATGAGCAGTTCTTC. It translates to CASSLILNEQFF. V and J are TRBV7-2 and TRBJ2-1; no clear D gene. CDR3 size: 12 residues. Germline V gene data show CDR1 as SGHTA and CDR2 as FQGNSA. V was cut by 3 bases and J by 7 bases, with 7 bases left in between.

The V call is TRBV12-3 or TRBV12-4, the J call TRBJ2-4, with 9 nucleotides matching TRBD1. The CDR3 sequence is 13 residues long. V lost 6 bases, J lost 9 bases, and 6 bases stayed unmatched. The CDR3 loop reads CASRGTGMGIQYF. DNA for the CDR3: TGTGCCAGCAGAGGGACAGGGATGGGCATTCAGTACTTC.

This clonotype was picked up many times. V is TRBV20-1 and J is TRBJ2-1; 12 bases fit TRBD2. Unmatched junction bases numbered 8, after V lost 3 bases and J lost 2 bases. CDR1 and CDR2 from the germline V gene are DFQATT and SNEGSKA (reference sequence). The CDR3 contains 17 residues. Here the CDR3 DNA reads TGCAGTGCTAGCCCCCTAGGACTAGCGGGGCCCTACAATGAGCAGTTCTTC. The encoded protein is CSASPLGLAGPYNEQFF.

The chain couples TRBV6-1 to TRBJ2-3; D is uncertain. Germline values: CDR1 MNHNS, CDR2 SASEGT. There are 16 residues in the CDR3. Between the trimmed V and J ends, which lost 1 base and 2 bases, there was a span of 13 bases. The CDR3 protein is CASSEDHYGFTDTQYF. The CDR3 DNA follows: TGTGCCAGCAGTGAAGACCACTACGGCTTCACAGATACGCAGTATTTT.

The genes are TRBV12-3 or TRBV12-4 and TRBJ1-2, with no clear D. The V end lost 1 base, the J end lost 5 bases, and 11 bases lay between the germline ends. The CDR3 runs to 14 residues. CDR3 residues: CASSLGQPVYGYTF. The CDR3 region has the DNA TGTGCCAGCAGTTTAGGGCAGCCAGTATATGGCTACACCTTC.

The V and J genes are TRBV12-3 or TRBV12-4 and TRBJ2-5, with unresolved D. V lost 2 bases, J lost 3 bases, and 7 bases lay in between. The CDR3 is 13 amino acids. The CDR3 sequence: CASSLTSKETQYF. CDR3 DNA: TGTGCCAGCAGTTTAACGTCGAAAGAGACCCAGTACTTC.

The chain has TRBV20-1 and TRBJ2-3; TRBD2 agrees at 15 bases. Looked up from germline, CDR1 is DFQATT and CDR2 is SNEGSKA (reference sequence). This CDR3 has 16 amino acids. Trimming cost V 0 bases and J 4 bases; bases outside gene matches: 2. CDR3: CSARDGTSGRSDTQYF. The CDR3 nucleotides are TGCAGTGCTAGAGATGGGACTAGCGGGAGGTCAGATACGCAGTATTTT.

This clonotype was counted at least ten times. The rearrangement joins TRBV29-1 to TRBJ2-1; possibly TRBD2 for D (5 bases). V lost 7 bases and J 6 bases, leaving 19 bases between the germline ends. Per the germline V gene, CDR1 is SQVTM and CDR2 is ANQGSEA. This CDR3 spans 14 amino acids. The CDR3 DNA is TGCAGCGCCCGGAGACCGAACGGGGTCAATGAGCAGTTCTTC. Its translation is CSARRPNGVNEQFF.

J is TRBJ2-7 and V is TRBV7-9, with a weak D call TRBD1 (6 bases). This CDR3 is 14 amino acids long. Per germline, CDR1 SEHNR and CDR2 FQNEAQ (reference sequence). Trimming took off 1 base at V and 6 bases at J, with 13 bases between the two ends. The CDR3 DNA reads TGTGCCAGCAGCTTAGGACAGGAGTTCGCCGAGCAGTACTTC. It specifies CASSLGQEFAEQYF.

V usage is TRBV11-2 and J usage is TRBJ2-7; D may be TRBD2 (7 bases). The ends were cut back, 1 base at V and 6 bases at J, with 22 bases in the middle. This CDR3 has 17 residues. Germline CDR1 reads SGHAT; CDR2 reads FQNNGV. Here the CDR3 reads CASSLGGGSPSIIEQYF. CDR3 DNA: TGTGCCAGCAGCTTAGGGGGGGGCTCGCCGAGTATCATCGAGCAGTACTTC. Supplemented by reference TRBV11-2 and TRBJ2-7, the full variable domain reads EAGVAQSPRYKIIEKRQSVAFWCNPISGHATLYWYQQILGQGPKLLIQFQNNGVVDDSQLPKDRFSAERLKGVDSTLKIQPAKLEDSAVYLCASSLGGGSPSIIEQYFGPGTRLTVT.

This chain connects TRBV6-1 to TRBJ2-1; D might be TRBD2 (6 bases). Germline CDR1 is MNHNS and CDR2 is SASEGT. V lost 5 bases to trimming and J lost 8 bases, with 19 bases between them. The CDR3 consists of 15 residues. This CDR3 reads CASSPPDGSSDEQFF. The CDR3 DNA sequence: TGTGCCAGCAGTCCCCCAGACGGGAGCTCGGATGAGCAGTTCTTC.

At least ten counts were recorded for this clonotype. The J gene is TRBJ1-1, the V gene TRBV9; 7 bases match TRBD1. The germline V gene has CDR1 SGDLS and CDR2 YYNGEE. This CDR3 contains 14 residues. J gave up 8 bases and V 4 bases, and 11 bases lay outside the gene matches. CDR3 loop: CASSFSQGGQEAFF. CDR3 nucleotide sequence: TGTGCCAGCAGCTTTAGTCAGGGGGGACAAGAAGCTTTCTTT. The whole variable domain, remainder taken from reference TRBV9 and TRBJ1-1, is DSGVTQTPKHLITATGQRVTLRCSPRSGDLSVYWYQQSLDQGLQFLIQYYNGEERAKGNILERFSAQQFPDLHSELNLSSLELGDSALYFCASSFSQGGQEAFFGQGTRLTVV.

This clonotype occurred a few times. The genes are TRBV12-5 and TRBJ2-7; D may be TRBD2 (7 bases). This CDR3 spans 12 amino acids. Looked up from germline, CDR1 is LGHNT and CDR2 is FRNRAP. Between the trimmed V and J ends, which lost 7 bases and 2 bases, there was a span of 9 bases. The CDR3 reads CASEGGTYEQYF. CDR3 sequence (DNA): TGTGCTAGTGAGGGGGGGACCTACGAGCAGTACTTC. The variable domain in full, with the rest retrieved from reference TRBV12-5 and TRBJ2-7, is DARVTQTPRHKVTEMGQEVTMRCQPILGHNTVFWYRQTMMQGLELLAYFRNRAPLDDSGMPKDRFSAEMPDATLATLKIQPSEPRDSAVYFCASEGGTYEQYFGPGTRLTVT.

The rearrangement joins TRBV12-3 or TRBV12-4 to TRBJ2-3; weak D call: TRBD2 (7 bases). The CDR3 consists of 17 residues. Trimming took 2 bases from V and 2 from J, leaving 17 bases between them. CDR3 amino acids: CASSLTPGRGPTDTQYF. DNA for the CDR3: TGTGCCAGCAGTTTAACCCCTGGGCGGGGGCCCACAGATACGCAGTATTTT.

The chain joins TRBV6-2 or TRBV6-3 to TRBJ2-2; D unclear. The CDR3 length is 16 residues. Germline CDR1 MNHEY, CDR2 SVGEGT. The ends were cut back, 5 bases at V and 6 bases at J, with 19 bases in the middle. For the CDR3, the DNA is TGTGCCAGCAGTCACCTTTCTGCCCCATTTGCCGGGGAGCTGTTTTTT. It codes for CASSHLSAPFAGELFF.

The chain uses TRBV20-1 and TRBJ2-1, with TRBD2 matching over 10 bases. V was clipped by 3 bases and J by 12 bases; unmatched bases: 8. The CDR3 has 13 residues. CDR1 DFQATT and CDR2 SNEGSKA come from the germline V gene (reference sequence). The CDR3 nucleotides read TGCAGTGCTAGTGGGCTAGCGGGGGCCGGGCAGTTCTTC. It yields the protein CSASGLAGAGQFF.

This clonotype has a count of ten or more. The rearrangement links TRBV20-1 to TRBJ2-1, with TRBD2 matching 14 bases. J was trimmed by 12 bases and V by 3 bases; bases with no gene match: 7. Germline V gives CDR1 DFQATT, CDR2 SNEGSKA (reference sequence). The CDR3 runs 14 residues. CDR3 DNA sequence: TGCAGTGCTAGTGGGACTAGCGGGAGCACGAGGCAGTTCTTC. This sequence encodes CSASGTSGSTRQFF.

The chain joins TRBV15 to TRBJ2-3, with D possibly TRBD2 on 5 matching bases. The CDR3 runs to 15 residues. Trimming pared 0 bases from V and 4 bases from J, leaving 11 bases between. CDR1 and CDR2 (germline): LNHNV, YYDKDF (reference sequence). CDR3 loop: CATSREIVRADTQYF. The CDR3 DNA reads TGTGCCACCAGCAGAGAAATAGTGAGGGCAGATACGCAGTATTTT.

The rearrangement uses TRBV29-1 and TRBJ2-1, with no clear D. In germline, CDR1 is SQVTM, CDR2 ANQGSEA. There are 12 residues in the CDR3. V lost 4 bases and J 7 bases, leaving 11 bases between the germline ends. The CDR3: CSVADVGNEQFF. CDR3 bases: TGCAGCGTTGCGGACGTGGGGAATGAGCAGTTCTTC.

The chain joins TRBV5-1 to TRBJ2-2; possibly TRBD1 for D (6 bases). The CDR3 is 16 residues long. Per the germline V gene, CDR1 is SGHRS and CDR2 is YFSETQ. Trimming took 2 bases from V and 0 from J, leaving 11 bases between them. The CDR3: CASSFRDNPNTGELFF. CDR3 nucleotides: TGCGCCAGCAGCTTCCGGGACAACCCGAACACCGGGGAGCTGTTTTTT.

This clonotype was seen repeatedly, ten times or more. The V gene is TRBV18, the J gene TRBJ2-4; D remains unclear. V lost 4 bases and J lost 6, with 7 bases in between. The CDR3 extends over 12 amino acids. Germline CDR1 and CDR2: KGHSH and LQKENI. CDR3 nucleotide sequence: TGTGCCAGCTCACTGGGATCAAACATTCAGTACTTC. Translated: CASSLGSNIQYF.

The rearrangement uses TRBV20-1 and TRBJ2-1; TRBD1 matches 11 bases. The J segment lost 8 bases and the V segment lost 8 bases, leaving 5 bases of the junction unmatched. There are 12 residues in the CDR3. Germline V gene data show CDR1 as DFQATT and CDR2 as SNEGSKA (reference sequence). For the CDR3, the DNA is TGCAGTACCAGGACAGGGGGCCATGAGCAGTTCTTC. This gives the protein CSTRTGGHEQFF.